Listed below are T cell receptor beta chains from one sample, sequenced in a study of blood T cell repertoires in COVID-19. Repertoires were generated with immunoSEQ multiplex PCR, while TCRdb's copy carries only in-frame clones and drops some. The sample yields approximately 70,000 clones, around nine tenths seen once. The sample comprised peripheral blood. The receptors come from a human donor in a cohort sampled during active COVID-19. CDR3s include the opening cysteine and the closing phenylalanine or tryptophan.

V	J	CDR3
TRBV2	TRBJ1-4	CASSRPGQGATNEKLFF
TRBV30	TRBJ2-1	CAWRGPAGGEFF
TRBV4-2	TRBJ2-1	CASSQEGQGYNEQFF
TRBV7-8	TRBJ2-1	CASSYSTLNSYNEQFF
TRBV27	TRBJ2-1	CASSLLGQRHNEQFF
TRBV4-1	TRBJ1-1	CASSPRVKGMNTEAFF
TRBV6-1	TRBJ2-1	CASSDRTGSPYNEQFF
TRBV18	TRBJ1-1	CASSPIEGAVTEAFF
TRBV7-9	TRBJ2-5	CASSFPTSGRARETQYF
TRBV20-1	TRBJ2-4	CSASPPVKNIQYF
TRBV10-2	TRBJ2-3	CATLTSGNTDTQYF
TRBV6-1	TRBJ1-2	CASSEEAGDYYGYTF
TRBV5-6	TRBJ1-6	CASSLLGSPLHF
TRBV5-4	TRBJ2-4	CASSPGRGLAKNIQYF
TRBV6-5	TRBJ2-5	CASSRLAGGGETQYF
TRBV10-3	TRBJ2-3	CAIRSGQGTDTQYF
TRBV7-2	TRBJ2-1	CASSLGTPYNEQFF
TRBV5-4	TRBJ2-1	CASSSGLADNNEQFF
TRBV5-1	TRBJ2-5	CASSWRTGQETQYF
TRBV12-2	TRBJ2-7	CASRMTGTGRYEQYF
TRBV12-3/TRBV12-4	TRBJ2-1	CATRQGQYNEQFF
TRBV28	TRBJ2-3	CASRRADTQYF
TRBV11-2	TRBJ2-4	CASSQPGQGGQNIQYF
TRBV28	TRBJ2-7	CASSPGQREQYF
TRBV9	TRBJ2-3	CASSVAEGDTQYF
TRBV10-3	TRBJ1-3	CAIRGGFGLSSGNTIYF
TRBV11-2	TRBJ2-3	CASSLVASNADTQYF
TRBV19	TRBJ2-1	CASSGREEIYNEQFF
TRBV6-5	TRBJ2-7	CASSYRKQYSYEQYF
TRBV5-1	TRBJ2-1	CASSLGLAGINEQFF
TRBV2	TRBJ2-1	CASEEYNEQFF
TRBV7-8	TRBJ1-6	CASSLAGRRGGGPLHF
TRBV5-4	TRBJ2-3	CASSLRTSGRPSDTQYF
TRBV25-1	TRBJ1-2	CASSGQTENYGYTF
TRBV29-1	TRBJ2-7	CSVEERADEQYF
TRBV29-1	TRBJ1-2	CSVGGGGGGYGYTF
TRBV7-2	TRBJ2-1	CASSFASGRAGYNEQFF
TRBV7-2	TRBJ2-1	CASSLEGAGGNEQFF
TRBV3-1/TRBV3-2	TRBJ1-2	CASSQFTANYGYTF
TRBV28	TRBJ1-1	CASSFLRGNTEAFF
TRBV7-3	TRBJ2-1	CASSLHQTSGGYNEQFF
TRBV5-1	TRBJ1-6	CASSGGTGVYSPLHF
TRBV2	TRBJ2-7	CASRRGFYEQYF
TRBV11-2	TRBJ2-1	CASSSRQGWGEQFF
TRBV29-1	TRBJ1-2	CSVERGVNYGYTF
TRBV10-2	TRBJ2-1	CASSTLAGLAYNEQFF
TRBV5-4	TRBJ1-1	CASSLEPTVNTEAFF
TRBV12-5	TRBJ2-1	CASGQRQGRSYNEQFF
TRBV2	TRBJ2-1	CASSVGDRQFF
TRBV10-3	TRBJ1-3	CATAGFGSGNTIYF
TRBV27	TRBJ2-7	CASKGGGLWDEQYF
TRBV7-8	TRBJ1-1	CASSLGTRQARGTEAFF
TRBV29-1	TRBJ2-5	CSVEANQETQYF
TRBV7-9	TRBJ2-1	CASSLRTGDEQFF
TRBV28	TRBJ2-3	CASSLSGRADTQYF
TRBV5-1	TRBJ2-1	CASSSTFGGSSYNEQFF
TRBV5-5	TRBJ2-5	CASSPVHLGQGGTQYF
TRBV2	TRBJ1-4	CASSGDRGDEKLFF
TRBV29-1	TRBJ1-5	CSVDSGTGNQPQHF